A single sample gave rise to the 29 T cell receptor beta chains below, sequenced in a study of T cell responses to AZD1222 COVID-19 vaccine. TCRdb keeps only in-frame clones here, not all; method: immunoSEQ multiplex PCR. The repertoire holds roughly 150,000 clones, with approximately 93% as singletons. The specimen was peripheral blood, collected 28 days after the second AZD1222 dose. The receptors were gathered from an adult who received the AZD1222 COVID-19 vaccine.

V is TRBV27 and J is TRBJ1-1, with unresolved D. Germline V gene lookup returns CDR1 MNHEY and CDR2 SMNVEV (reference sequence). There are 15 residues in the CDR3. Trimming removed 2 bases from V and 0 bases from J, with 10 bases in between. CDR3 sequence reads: CASSLNRNMNTEAFF. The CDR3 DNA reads TGTGCCAGCAGTTTAAATAGGAACATGAACACTGAAGCTTTCTTT.

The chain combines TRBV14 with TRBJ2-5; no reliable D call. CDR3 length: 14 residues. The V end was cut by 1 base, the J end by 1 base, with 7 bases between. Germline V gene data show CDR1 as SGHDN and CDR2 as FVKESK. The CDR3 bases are TGTGCCAGCAGCCAAGCGACACCCCAAGAGACCCAGTACTTC. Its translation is CASSQATPQETQYF.

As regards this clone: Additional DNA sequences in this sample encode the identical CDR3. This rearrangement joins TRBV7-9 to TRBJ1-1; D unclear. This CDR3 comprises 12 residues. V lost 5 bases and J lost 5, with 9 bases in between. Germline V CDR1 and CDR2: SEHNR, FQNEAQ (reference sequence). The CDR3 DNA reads TGTGCCAGCAGCCCCGGAAGAACTGAAGCTTTCTTT. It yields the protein CASSPGRTEAFF.

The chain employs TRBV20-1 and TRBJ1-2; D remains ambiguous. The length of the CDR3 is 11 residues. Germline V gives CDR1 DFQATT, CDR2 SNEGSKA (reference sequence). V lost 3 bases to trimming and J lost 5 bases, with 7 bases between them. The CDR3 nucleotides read TGCAGTGCTAGCCACCCATATGGCTACACCTTC. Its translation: CSASHPYGYTF.

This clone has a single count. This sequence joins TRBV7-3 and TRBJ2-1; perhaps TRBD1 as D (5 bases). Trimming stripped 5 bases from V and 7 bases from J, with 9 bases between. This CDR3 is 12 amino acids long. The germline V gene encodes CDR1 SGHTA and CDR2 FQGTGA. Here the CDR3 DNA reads TGTGCCAGCAGCCTAGGGGTAAATGAGCAGTTCTTC. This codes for CASSLGVNEQFF.

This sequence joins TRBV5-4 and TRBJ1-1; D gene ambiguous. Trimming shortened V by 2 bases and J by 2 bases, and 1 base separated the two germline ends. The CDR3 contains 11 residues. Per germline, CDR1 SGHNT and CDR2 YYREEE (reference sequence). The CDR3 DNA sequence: TGTGCCAGCAGCTTTAACACTGAAGCTTTCTTT. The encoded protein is CASSFNTEAFF. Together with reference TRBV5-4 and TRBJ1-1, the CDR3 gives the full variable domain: ETGVTQSPTHLIKTRGQQVTLRCSSQSGHNTVSWYQQALGQGPQFIFQYYREEENGRGNFPPRFSGLQFPNYSSELNVNALELDDSALYLCASSFNTEAFFGQGTRLTVV.

The CDR3 coding sequence is TGTGCCAGCAGCTCCAAGGGCGGGGTCCAGCCCCAGCATTTT. Encoded protein: CASSSKGGVQPQHF. The chain joins TRBV27 to TRBJ1-5; no reliable D call. The germline V gene encodes CDR1 MNHEY and CDR2 SMNVEV (reference sequence). Trimming took off 6 bases at V and 7 bases at J, with 16 bases between the two ends. The length of the CDR3 is 14 residues.

The CDR3 loop reads CSVEDKFGRETQYF. The CDR3, as DNA: TGCAGCGTTGAAGATAAATTTGGGAGGGAGACCCAGTACTTC. The rearrangement uses TRBV29-1 and TRBJ2-5; possibly TRBD2 for D (6 bases). This CDR3 region has 14 residues. Germline V gives CDR1 SQVTM, CDR2 ANQGSEA. V lost 0 bases, J lost 5 bases, and 13 bases lay in between.

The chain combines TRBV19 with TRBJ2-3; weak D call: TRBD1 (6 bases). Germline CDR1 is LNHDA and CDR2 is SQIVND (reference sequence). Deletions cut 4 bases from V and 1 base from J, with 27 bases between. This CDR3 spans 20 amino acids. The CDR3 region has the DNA TGTGCCAGTAGTAGTTGGCCCGTTGGGGGCGGTCTTCGAGGCACAGATACGCAGTATTTT. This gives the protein CASSSWPVGGGLRGTDTQYF.

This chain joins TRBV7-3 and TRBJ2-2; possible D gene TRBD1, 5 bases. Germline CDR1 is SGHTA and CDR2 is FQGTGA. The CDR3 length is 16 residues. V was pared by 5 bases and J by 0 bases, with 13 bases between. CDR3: CASSPDRQTNTGELFF. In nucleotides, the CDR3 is TGTGCCAGCAGCCCAGACAGACAGACGAACACCGGGGAGCTGTTTTTT.

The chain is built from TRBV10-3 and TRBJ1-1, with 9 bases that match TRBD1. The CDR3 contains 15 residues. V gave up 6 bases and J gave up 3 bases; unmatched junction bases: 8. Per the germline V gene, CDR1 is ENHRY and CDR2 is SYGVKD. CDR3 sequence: CAIRPGTGTYTEAFF. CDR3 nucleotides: TGTGCCATCAGACCCGGGACAGGGACGTACACTGAAGCTTTCTTT.

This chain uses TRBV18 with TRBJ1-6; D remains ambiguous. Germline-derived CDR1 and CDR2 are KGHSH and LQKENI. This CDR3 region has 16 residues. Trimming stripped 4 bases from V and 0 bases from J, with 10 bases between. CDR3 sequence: CASSLPVSSYNSPLHF. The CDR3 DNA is TGTGCCAGCTCACTACCAGTGAGCTCCTATAATTCACCCCTCCACTTT.

This CDR3 is CASSLVGSTKETQYF. CDR3 coding DNA: TGTGCCAGCAGCTTAGTCGGAAGTACCAAAGAGACCCAGTACTTC. The gene calls are TRBV11-2 and TRBJ2-5; D is uncertain. CDR3 length: 15 amino acids. V was shortened by 1 base and J by 3 bases, with 12 bases between the two germline ends. From germline, CDR1 is SGHAT and CDR2 FQNNGV.

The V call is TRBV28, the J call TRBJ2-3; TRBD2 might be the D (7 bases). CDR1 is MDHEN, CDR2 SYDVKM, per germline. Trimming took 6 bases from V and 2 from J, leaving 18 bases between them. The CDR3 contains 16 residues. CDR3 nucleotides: TGTGCCAGCAGCTCCTGGGGGGGCGGAAACACAGATACGCAGTATTTT. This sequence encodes CASSSWGGGNTDTQYF.

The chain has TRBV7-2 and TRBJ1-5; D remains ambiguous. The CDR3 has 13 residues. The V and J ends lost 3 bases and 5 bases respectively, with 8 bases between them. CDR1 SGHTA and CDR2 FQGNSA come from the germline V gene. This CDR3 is CASSFLVDQPQHF. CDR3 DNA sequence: TGTGCCAGCAGCTTCCTCGTGGATCAGCCCCAGCATTTT. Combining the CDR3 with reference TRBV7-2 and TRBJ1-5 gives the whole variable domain GAGVSQSPSNKVTEKGKDVELRCDPISGHTALYWYRQSLGQGLEFLIYFQGNSAPDKSGLPSDRFSAERTGGSVSTLTIQRTQQEDSAVYLCASSFLVDQPQHFGDGTRLSIL.

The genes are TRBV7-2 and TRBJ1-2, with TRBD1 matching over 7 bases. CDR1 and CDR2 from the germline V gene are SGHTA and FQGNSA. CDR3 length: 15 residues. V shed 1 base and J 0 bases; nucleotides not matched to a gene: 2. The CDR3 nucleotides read TGTGCCAGCAGCTTAGGACAGGGAGCTAACTATGGCTACACCTTC. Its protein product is CASSLGQGANYGYTF.

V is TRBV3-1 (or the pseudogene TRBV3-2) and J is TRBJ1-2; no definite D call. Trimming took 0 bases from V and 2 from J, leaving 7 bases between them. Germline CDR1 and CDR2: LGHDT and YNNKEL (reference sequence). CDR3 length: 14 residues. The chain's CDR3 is CASSQDRQNYGYTF. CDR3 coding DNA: TGTGCCAGCAGCCAAGATCGCCAGAACTATGGCTACACCTTC.

The CDR3 DNA is TGCGCCAGCAGCCAAGGACAGGGGGCCCCGGGGGAGCAGTACTTC. It translates to CASSQGQGAPGEQYF. V and J are TRBV4-3 and TRBJ2-7, with 10 nucleotides matching TRBD1. Per germline, CDR1 LGHNA and CDR2 YSLEER. This CDR3 has 15 residues. V trimming: 1 base; J trimming: 7 bases; junction bases outside the gene matches: 7.

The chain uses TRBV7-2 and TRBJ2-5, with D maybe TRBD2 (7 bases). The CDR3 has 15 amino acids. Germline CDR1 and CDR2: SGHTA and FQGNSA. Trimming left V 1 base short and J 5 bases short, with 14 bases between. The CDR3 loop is CASSLGFRGAETQYF. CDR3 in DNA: TGTGCCAGCAGCTTAGGATTCCGGGGGGCTGAGACCCAGTACTTC. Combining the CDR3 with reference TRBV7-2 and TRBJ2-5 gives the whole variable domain GAGVSQSPSNKVTEKGKDVELRCDPISGHTALYWYRQSLGQGLEFLIYFQGNSAPDKSGLPSDRFSAERTGGSVSTLTIQRTQQEDSAVYLCASSLGFRGAETQYFGPGTRLLVL.

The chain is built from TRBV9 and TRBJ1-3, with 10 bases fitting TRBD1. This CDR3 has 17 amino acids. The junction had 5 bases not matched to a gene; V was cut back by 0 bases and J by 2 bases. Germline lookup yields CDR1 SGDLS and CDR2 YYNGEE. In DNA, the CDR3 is TGTGCCAGCAGCGTAGGTGGGACAGGGGTTCCTGGAAACACCATATATTTT. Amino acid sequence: CASSVGGTGVPGNTIYF.

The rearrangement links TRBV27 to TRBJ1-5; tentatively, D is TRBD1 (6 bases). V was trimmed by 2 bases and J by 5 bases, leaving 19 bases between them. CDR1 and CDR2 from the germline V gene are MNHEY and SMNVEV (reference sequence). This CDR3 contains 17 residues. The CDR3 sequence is CASSLTSSSGGHQPQHF. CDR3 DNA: TGTGCCAGCAGTTTAACCAGCTCGTCGGGGGGCCATCAGCCCCAGCATTTT.

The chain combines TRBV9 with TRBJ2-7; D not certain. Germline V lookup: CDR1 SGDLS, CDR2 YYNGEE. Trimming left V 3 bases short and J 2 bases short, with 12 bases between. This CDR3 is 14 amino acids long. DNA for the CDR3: TGTGCCAGCAGCGCCTCCTTTGGAACCTACGAGCAGTACTTC. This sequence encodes CASSASFGTYEQYF.

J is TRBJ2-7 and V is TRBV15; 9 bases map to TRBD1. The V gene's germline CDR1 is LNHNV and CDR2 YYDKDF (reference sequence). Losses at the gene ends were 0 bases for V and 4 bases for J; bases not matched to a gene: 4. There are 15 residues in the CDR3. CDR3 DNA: TGTGCCACCAGCAGAGATAACAGGGGGCAGTACGAGCAGTACTTC. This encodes CATSRDNRGQYEQYF.

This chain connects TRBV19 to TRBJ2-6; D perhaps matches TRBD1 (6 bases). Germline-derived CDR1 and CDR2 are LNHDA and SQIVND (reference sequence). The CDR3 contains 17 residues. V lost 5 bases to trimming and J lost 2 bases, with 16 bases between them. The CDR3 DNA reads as TGTGCCAGTAGTTCCCGGGACATAACGACTGGGGCCAACGTCCTGACTTTC. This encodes CASSSRDITTGANVLTF.

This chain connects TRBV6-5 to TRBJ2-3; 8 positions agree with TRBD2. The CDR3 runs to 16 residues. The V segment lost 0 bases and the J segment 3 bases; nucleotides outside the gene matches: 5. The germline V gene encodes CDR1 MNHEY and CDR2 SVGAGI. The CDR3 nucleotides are TGTGCCAGCAGTTACTCAGCGGGGGAGAAAACAGATACGCAGTATTTT. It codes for CASSYSAGEKTDTQYF.

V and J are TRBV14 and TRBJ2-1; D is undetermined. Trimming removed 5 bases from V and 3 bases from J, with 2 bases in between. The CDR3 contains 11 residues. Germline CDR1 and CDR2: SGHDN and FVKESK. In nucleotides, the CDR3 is TGTGCCAGCAGCGGCTACAATGAGCAGTTCTTC. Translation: CASSGYNEQFF.

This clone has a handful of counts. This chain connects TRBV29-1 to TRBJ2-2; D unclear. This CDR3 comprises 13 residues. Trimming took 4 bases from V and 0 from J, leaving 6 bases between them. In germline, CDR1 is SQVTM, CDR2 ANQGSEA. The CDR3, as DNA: TGCAGCGTTGGCGTGACGAACACCGGGGAGCTGTTTTTT. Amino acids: CSVGVTNTGELFF.

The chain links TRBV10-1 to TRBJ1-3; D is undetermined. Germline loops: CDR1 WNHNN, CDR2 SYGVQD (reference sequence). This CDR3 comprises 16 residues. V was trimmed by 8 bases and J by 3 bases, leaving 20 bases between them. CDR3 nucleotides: TGCGCCAGCGGTACTCGTCGCGAGAGGGTTGGAAACACCATATATTTT. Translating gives CASGTRRERVGNTIYF.

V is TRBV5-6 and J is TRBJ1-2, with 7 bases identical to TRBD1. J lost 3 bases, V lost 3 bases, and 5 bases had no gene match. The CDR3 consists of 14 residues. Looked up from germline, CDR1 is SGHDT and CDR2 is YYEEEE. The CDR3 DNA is TGTGCCAGCAGCTACTCCGGGACAGACTATGGCTACACCTTC. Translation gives CASSYSGTDYGYTF.